These 30 T cell receptor beta chains were sequenced from one sample in a study of OX40 agonist ivuxolimab in advanced cancers. The assay was immunoSEQ multiplex PCR, and TCRdb's table has in-frame clones only and misses some. The sample gives around 62,000 clones, around nine tenths of which show up once; 0.25% to 0.3% is in the top ten. This material consisted of CD4+ or CD8+ T cells sorted from blood, taken in a trial of the OX40 agonist ivuxolimab. The source is an adult with an advanced solid tumor such as melanoma, head and neck, liver or kidney cancer.

The chain couples TRBV7-2 to TRBJ1-1; D uncertain. Between the trimmed V and J ends, which lost 4 bases and 0 bases, there was a span of 9 bases. The CDR3 loop spans 14 amino acids. Germline CDR1 is SGHTA and CDR2 is FQGNSA. CDR3: CASSSVSVNTEAFF. As DNA, the CDR3 is TGTGCCAGCAGCTCCGTCTCAGTGAACACTGAAGCTTTCTTT.

The chain uses TRBV7-2 and TRBJ2-7, with D possibly being TRBD2 (6 bases). V dropped 1 base and J dropped 5 bases, with 15 bases sitting between them. The CDR3 is 15 residues long. Germline V gene sequence: CDR1 SGHTA, CDR2 FQGNSA. The CDR3 region has the DNA TGTGCCAGCAGCTTAGGGTTGGGGCGCGGGGACGAGCAGTACTTC. Encoded protein: CASSLGLGRGDEQYF.

V usage is TRBV19 and J usage is TRBJ1-4; D gene ambiguous. Trimming stripped 6 bases from V and 0 bases from J, with 14 bases between. CDR1 LNHDA and CDR2 SQIVND come from the germline V gene (reference sequence). CDR3 length: 16 amino acids. The CDR3, as DNA: TGTGCCAGTAGACGTCGCCCCCTGGCAACTAATGAAAAACTGTTTTTT. This encodes CASRRRPLATNEKLFF.

The chain uses TRBV29-1 and TRBJ1-1; no clear D. The CDR3 runs 12 residues. In germline, CDR1 is SQVTM, CDR2 ANQGSEA. Trimming pared 2 bases from V and 10 bases from J, leaving 14 bases between. The CDR3 DNA reads as TGCAGCGTTGAACGGCCTACCTCAGGAGCTTTCTTT. It specifies CSVERPTSGAFF.

J is TRBJ2-7 and V is TRBV6-1; the D gene is possibly TRBD2 (7 bases). Trimming left V 2 bases short and J 5 bases short, with 16 bases between. The germline V gene has CDR1 MNHNS and CDR2 SASEGT. The CDR3 is made up of 15 amino acids. CDR3 residues: CASSEIRGGRDEQYF. Here the CDR3 DNA reads TGTGCCAGCAGTGAAATTAGGGGGGGTCGAGACGAGCAGTACTTC.

This clone came up a few times. The chain uses TRBV6-5 and TRBJ1-1; D remains ambiguous. Germline V gene sequence: CDR1 MNHEY, CDR2 SVGAGI. CDR3 size: 14 residues. V dropped 4 bases and J dropped 1 base, with 10 bases sitting between them. In nucleotides, the CDR3 is TGTGCCAGCAGTTCCTACCTTAGGAACACTGAAGCTTTCTTT. Protein product: CASSSYLRNTEAFF.

This rearrangement joins TRBV9 to TRBJ2-1; 8 nucleotides agree with TRBD2. With V trimmed by 0 bases and J by 1 base, 3 bases remained unmatched. Per the germline V gene, CDR1 is SGDLS and CDR2 is YYNGEE. The CDR3 has 16 amino acids. CDR3 DNA: TGTGCCAGCAGCGTAGTCGGGAGGGTGTCCTACAATGAGCAGTTCTTC. Its protein product is CASSVVGRVSYNEQFF.

V usage is TRBV28 and J usage is TRBJ2-5, with a possible D match to TRBD2 (5 bases). This CDR3 has 16 amino acids. Germline V gives CDR1 MDHEN, CDR2 SYDVKM. Trimming shortened V by 8 bases and J by 1 base, and 20 bases separated the two germline ends. The CDR3 bases are TGTGCCAGCCTGCGGGCCGGCACGGGTTTCCAAGAGACCCAGTACTTC. This encodes CASLRAGTGFQETQYF.

This CDR3 reads CASSPRTENTEAFF. The CDR3, as DNA: TGTGCCAGCTCCCCTCGGACAGAGAACACTGAAGCTTTCTTT. The gene calls are TRBV18 and TRBJ1-1; the D gene is possibly TRBD1 (6 bases). Germline V lookup: CDR1 KGHSH, CDR2 LQKENI. The CDR3 is 14 residues long. V gave up 6 bases and J gave up 1 base, with 12 bases separating them.

The rearrangement links TRBV18 to TRBJ2-7, with TRBD2 matching 9 bases. Germline CDR1 is KGHSH and CDR2 is LQKENI. This CDR3 region has 16 residues. The ends lost 2 bases at V and 0 bases at J; junction bases unmatched: 5. The CDR3 sequence is CASSPNLSGSSYEQYF. CDR3 sequence (DNA): TGTGCCAGCTCACCAAATCTTAGCGGGAGCTCCTACGAGCAGTACTTC.

V is TRBV9 and J is TRBJ1-3; no firm D call. The germline V and J ends were trimmed by 2 bases and 4 bases, with 10 bases remaining between them. The germline CDR1 and CDR2 sequences are SGDLS and YYNGEE. This CDR3 is built from 14 residues. DNA of the CDR3: TGTGCCAGCAGCGTCTCGGGCTTGGGAAACACCATATATTTT. The encoded protein is CASSVSGLGNTIYF.

The table lists this clone with a count of one. The chain has TRBV30 and TRBJ2-2; 12 bases agree with TRBD2. The CDR3 extends over 16 amino acids. Germline assignment: CDR1 GTSNPN and CDR2 SVGIG (reference sequence). Losses at the gene ends were 7 bases for V and 6 bases for J; bases not matched to a gene: 12. CDR3 bases: TGTGCCTCAAATCAACCTAGCGGGAGGGTATCCGGGGAGCTGTTTTTT. It yields the protein CASNQPSGRVSGELFF.

The chain links TRBV29-1 to TRBJ1-1; D is unclear. This CDR3 is built from 14 residues. The V end lost 4 bases, the J end lost 8 bases, and 20 bases lay between the germline ends. CDR1 is SQVTM and CDR2 is ANQGSEA in the germline V gene. The CDR3 DNA reads TGCAGCGTTGTTAAGGTCAGCGGGTCAGCCGAAGCTTTCTTT. It translates to CSVVKVSGSAEAFF.

This clone showed up just a few times. This chain links TRBV18 with TRBJ2-5, with 7 bases lining up with TRBD1. V shed 3 bases, J shed 4 bases, and the junction held 2 bases outside the gene matches. CDR3 length: 13 amino acids. Germline-derived CDR1 and CDR2 are KGHSH and LQKENI. The CDR3 is CASSPDRLETQYF. Written as DNA, the CDR3 is TGTGCCAGCTCACCGGACAGGCTAGAGACCCAGTACTTC.

The CDR3 loop is CASSLQTGSVGNYGYTF. The DNA for the CDR3 is TGTGCCAGCAGCTTACAGACAGGGTCTGTTGGTAACTATGGCTACACCTTC. The V call is TRBV11-3, the J call TRBJ1-2, with 7 bases that match TRBD1. Germline V gene sequence: CDR1 SGHNT, CDR2 YENEEA. V was clipped by 2 bases and J by 1 base; unmatched bases: 10. This CDR3 has 17 residues.

This CDR3 is CASSFGQINSNQPQHF. Written as DNA, the CDR3 is TGTGCCAGCAGCTTTGGGCAGATAAATAGCAATCAGCCCCAGCATTTT. The V and J genes are TRBV7-2 and TRBJ1-5, with unresolved D. The germline V gene encodes CDR1 SGHTA and CDR2 FQGNSA. Trimming removed 3 bases at V and 0 bases at J, with 12 bases between. The CDR3 has 16 amino acids.

This chain joins TRBV10-3 and TRBJ2-5; 9 bases match TRBD1. The J call may be mistaken, given a closer DNA end match to TRBJ2-7. Germline-derived CDR1 and CDR2 are ENHRY and SYGVKD. This CDR3 is 14 amino acids long. The CDR3 DNA follows: TGTGCCATCAGGTCCGGGACAGGGACCTACGAGCAGTACTTC. Its translation: CAIRSGTGTYEQYF.

This clone appeared a few times. The chain combines TRBV5-6 with TRBJ2-1; D uncertain. V shed 2 bases and J shed 4 bases, with 7 bases lying between them. CDR3 length: 13 residues. Looked up from germline, CDR1 is SGHDT and CDR2 is YYEEEE. CDR3 in DNA: TGTGCCAGCAGCTTCCGAATATACAATGAGCAGTTCTTC. It translates to CASSFRIYNEQFF.

The gene calls are TRBV5-4 and TRBJ2-1; D not resolved. The V and J ends lost 4 bases and 5 bases respectively, with 10 bases between them. This CDR3 contains 13 residues. Germline CDR1 reads SGHNT; CDR2 reads YYREEE (reference sequence). For the CDR3, the DNA is TGTGCCAGCAGCCCGGACCAAAACAATGAGCAGTTCTTC. The encoded protein is CASSPDQNNEQFF. Drawing the rest from reference TRBV5-4 and TRBJ2-1, the complete variable domain is ETGVTQSPTHLIKTRGQQVTLRCSSQSGHNTVSWYQQALGQGPQFIFQYYREEENGRGNFPPRFSGLQFPNYSSELNVNALELDDSALYLCASSPDQNNEQFFGPGTRLTVL.

The chain joins TRBV7-8 to TRBJ1-2; D is perhaps TRBD1 (5 bases). Germline CDR1 reads SGHVS; CDR2 reads FQNEAQ. The CDR3 spans 13 residues. V was pared by 2 bases and J by 8 bases, with 12 bases between. This chain's CDR3 is CASSLQGAEGYTF. The CDR3 DNA reads TGTGCCAGCAGCTTACAAGGGGCGGAAGGCTACACCTTC.

This chain uses TRBV6-6 with TRBJ2-7; TRBD2 matches 9 bases. Germline V CDR1 and CDR2: MNHNY, SVGAGI (reference sequence). The CDR3 has 13 residues. Germline trimming cut 6 bases from V and 6 bases from J; bases unmatched to any gene: 6. This CDR3 is CASRAVTSGEQYF. The DNA for the CDR3 is TGTGCCAGCAGGGCGGTGACTAGCGGCGAGCAGTACTTC.

The rearrangement joins TRBV9 to TRBJ2-3; TRBD2 matches at 7 bases. V lost 4 bases and J lost 0; bases outside the gene matches: 11. This CDR3 contains 17 residues. In germline, CDR1 is SGDLS, CDR2 YYNGEE. CDR3 protein: CASSSSTSLASTDTQYF. DNA of the CDR3: TGTGCCAGCAGCTCCTCGACTAGCCTCGCTAGCACAGATACGCAGTATTTT.

This chain joins TRBV9 and TRBJ1-1; D perhaps matches TRBD1 (5 bases). The CDR3 runs to 15 residues. V was clipped by 0 bases and J by 1 base, with 10 bases between them. Germline V gives CDR1 SGDLS, CDR2 YYNGEE. In nucleotides, the CDR3 is TGTGCCAGCAGCGTAGGGGAGACAGCGAACACTGAAGCTTTCTTT. Its protein product is CASSVGETANTEAFF.

The chain combines TRBV9 with TRBJ2-5, with D maybe TRBD1 (5 bases). V was clipped by 0 bases and J by 6 bases, with 15 bases between them. The germline V gene encodes CDR1 SGDLS and CDR2 YYNGEE. CDR3 size: 15 residues. The CDR3 DNA follows: TGTGCCAGCAGCGTAGCTACATCAGGGCCCCAGACCCAGTACTTC. This gives the protein CASSVATSGPQTQYF.

The J gene is TRBJ1-5, the V gene TRBV21-1; the D call of TRBD1 is as the table states it, not checked on the DNA. TRBV21-1 is a recognized pseudogene. The CDR3 loop spans 21 amino acids. This chain's CDR3 is CASKVWTGGHPLLAVNQPQHF. In nucleotides, the CDR3 is TGTGCCAGCAAGGTTTGGACAGGGGGCCATCCCCTCTTAGCAGTCAATCAGCCCCAGCATTTT.

The chain joins TRBV5-1 to TRBJ1-4; TRBD1 matches 10 bases. Germline assignment: CDR1 SGHRS and CDR2 YFSETQ. V shed 4 bases and J 3 bases; nucleotides not matched to a gene: 6. The CDR3 contains 16 residues. The CDR3 region is CASSQTGGPANEKLFF. In DNA, the CDR3 is TGCGCCAGCAGCCAGACAGGGGGCCCGGCTAATGAAAAACTGTTTTTT. Full variable domain (remainder filled in from reference TRBV5-1 and TRBJ1-4): KAGVTQTPRYLIKTRGQQVTLSCSPISGHRSVSWYQQTPGQGLQFLFEYFSETQRNKGNFPGRFSGRQFSNSRSEMNVSTLELGDSALYLCASSQTGGPANEKLFFGSGTQLSVL.

The J gene is TRBJ1-3, the V gene TRBV2; 7 nucleotides agree with TRBD1. Germline CDR1 and CDR2: SNHLY and FYNNEI. The length of the CDR3 is 15 residues. Trimming removed 6 bases from V and 1 base from J; junction bases left unmatched: 6. The CDR3 region has the DNA TGTGCCAGCAGCGATTCAGGGGGTTCTGGAAACACCATATATTTT. This sequence encodes CASSDSGGSGNTIYF.

The genes are TRBV19 and TRBJ2-7; 11 nucleotides line up with TRBD1. Germline lookup yields CDR1 LNHDA and CDR2 SQIVND (reference sequence). The CDR3 totals 15 residues. V dropped 5 bases and J dropped 4; count of bases not matched to a gene: 7. CDR3 loop: CASSARTGGAYEQYF. The DNA for the CDR3 is TGTGCCAGTAGTGCCCGGACAGGGGGCGCGTACGAGCAGTACTTC.

On this clone itself: Other DNA sequences in the sample encode the same CDR3. The V and J genes are TRBV6-6 and TRBJ2-1; possibly TRBD2 for D (5 bases). CDR1 and CDR2 (germline): MNHNY, SVGAGI (reference sequence). The CDR3 is 12 residues long. The V and J ends lost 5 bases and 4 bases respectively, with 6 bases between them. CDR3 DNA sequence: TGTGCCAGCAGTAGCGGATACAATGAGCAGTTCTTC. Encoded protein: CASSSGYNEQFF.

The chain recombines TRBV11-2 with TRBJ2-1; D is perhaps TRBD1 (5 bases). Trimming stripped 0 bases from V and 13 bases from J, with 13 bases between. The CDR3 is 13 residues long. Germline lookup yields CDR1 SGHAT and CDR2 FQNNGV. CDR3 sequence reads: CASSLDWAGLQFF. As DNA, the CDR3 is TGTGCCAGCAGCTTAGACTGGGCAGGGCTACAGTTCTTC. Using reference TRBV11-2 and TRBJ2-1 for the parts outside the CDR3, the full variable domain is EAGVAQSPRYKIIEKRQSVAFWCNPISGHATLYWYQQILGQGPKLLIQFQNNGVVDDSQLPKDRFSAERLKGVDSTLKIQPAKLEDSAVYLCASSLDWAGLQFFGPGTRLTVL.